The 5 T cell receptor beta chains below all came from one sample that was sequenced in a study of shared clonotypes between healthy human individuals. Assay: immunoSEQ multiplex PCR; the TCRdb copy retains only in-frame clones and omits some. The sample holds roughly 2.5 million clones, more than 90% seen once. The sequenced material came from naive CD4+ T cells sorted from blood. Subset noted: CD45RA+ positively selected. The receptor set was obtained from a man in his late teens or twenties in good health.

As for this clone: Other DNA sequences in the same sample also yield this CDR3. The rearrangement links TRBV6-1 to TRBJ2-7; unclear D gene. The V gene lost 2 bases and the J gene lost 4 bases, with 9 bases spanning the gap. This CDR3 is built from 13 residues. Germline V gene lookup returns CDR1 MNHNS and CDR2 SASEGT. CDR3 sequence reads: CASSELGPYEQYF. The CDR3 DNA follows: TGTGCCAGCAGTGAATTAGGGCCGTACGAGCAGTACTTC.

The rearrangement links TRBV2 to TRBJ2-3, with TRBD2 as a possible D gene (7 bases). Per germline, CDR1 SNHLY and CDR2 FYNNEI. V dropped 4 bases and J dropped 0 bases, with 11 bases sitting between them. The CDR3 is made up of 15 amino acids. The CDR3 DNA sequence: TGTGCCAGCAGTGTAAGGGGGGGGAGCACAGATACGCAGTATTTT. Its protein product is CASSVRGGSTDTQYF.

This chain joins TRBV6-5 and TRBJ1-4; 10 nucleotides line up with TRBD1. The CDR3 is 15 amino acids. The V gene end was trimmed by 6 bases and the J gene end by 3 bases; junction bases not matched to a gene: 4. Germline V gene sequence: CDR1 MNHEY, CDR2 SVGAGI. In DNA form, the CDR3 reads TGTGCCAGCAGGCGACAGGGGGCTGCTAATGAAAAACTGTTTTTT. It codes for CASRRQGAANEKLFF.

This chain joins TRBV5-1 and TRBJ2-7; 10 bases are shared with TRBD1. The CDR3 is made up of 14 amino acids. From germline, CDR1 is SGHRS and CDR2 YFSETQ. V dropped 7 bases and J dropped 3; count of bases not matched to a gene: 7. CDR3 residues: CASGGDRGNYEQYF. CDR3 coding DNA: TGCGCCAGCGGCGGGGACAGGGGAAACTACGAGCAGTACTTC. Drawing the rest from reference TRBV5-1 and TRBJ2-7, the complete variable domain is KAGVTQTPRYLIKTRGQQVTLSCSPISGHRSVSWYQQTPGQGLQFLFEYFSETQRNKGNFPGRFSGRQFSNSRSEMNVSTLELGDSALYLCASGGDRGNYEQYFGPGTRLTVT.

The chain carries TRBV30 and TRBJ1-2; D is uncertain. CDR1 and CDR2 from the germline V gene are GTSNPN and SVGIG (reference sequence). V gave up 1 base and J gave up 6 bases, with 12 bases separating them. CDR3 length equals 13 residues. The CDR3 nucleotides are TGTGCCTGGAGTGCTTACACTCGTGATGGCTACACCTTC. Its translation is CAWSAYTRDGYTF.